This is a list of T cell receptor beta chains from one sample in a study of T-cell reconstitution after alpha-beta-depleted transplantation in children. MiXCR was run by TCRdb on the PCR reads, yielding one entry per CDR3 protein. The repertoire consists of about 500,000 distinct CDR3 sequences, with about 31% occurring once and the leading ten covering around 2.3%. The sample in question was PBMCs from the stem cell graft donor, obtained from the stem cell graft. The receptors shown here come from a human donor who donated a stem cell graft to a child with aplastic anemia. The CDR3 runs from the conserved cysteine through the conserved F or W. The D gene is left open where the match is weak. Size is stated for part of the rows, as once, few or many counts, or as a class when the clone is expanded.

J	V	size	D	DNA	CDR3
TRBJ2-6	TRBV12-3/TRBV12-4	-	TRBD1	TGTGCCAGCAGTCCCCTGACAGGGGGAACCCCTGGGGCCAACGTCCTGACTTTC	CASSPLTGGTPGANVLTF
TRBJ1-1	TRBV27	-	TRBD1	TGTGCCAGCAGTTCTCACAGGGGGCGTGTGAACACTGAAGCTTTCTTT	CASSSHRGRVNTEAFF
TRBJ2-5	TRBV29-1	few	-	TGCAGCGTTGACTCCGGGGCGGGTGAGACCCAGTACTTC	CSVDSGAGETQYF
TRBJ1-1	TRBV5-1	few	TRBD1	TGCGCCAGCAGCTCGGACAGGCGACCTACTGAAGCTTTCTTT	CASSSDRRPTEAFF
TRBJ2-6	TRBV7-9	few	TRBD1	TGTGCCAGCAGCCGGGACAGGGTAACTGGGGCCAACGTCCTGACTTTC	CASSRDRVTGANVLTF
TRBJ2-1	TRBV20-1	-	TRBD2	TGCAGTGCTAGAGATCTTCTAGCGGCTCTGCAAGGAGGCAATGAGCAGTTCTTC	CSARDLLAALQGGNEQFF
TRBJ1-1	TRBV12-3/TRBV12-4	-	-	TGTGCCAGCAGTTTAGGAGGGATTGAAGCTTTCTTT	CASSLGGIEAFF
TRBJ2-3	TRBV6-1	-	-	TGTGCCAGCACCCCTGGTCAGGGCACAGATACGCAGTATTTT	CASTPGQGTDTQYF
TRBJ1-1	TRBV29-1	-	-	TGCAGCGTTGAAGAGGGATCGAACACTGAAGCTTTCTTT	CSVEEGSNTEAFF
TRBJ1-1	TRBV6-2/TRBV6-3	-	-	TGTGCCAGCAGCCCCCGACCGGCAGGCCCGAACACTGAAGCTTTCTTT	CASSPRPAGPNTEAFF
TRBJ1-4	TRBV2	-	-	TGTGCCAGCATAAAGGACAGTGCAACTAATGAAAAACTGTTTTTT	CASIKDSATNEKLFF
TRBJ2-1	TRBV20-1	many	TRBD2	TGCAGTGCTAGAGACGTTTCGGGGACTAGCGGTTACAATGAGCAGTTCTTC	CSARDVSGTSGYNEQFF
TRBJ2-3	TRBV20-1	-	TRBD2	TGCAGTGCTAGGGGGGGACTAGCGGGAGCGGGAGATACGCAGTATTTT	CSARGGLAGAGDTQYF
TRBJ2-1	TRBV20-1	few	-	TGCAGTGCTAGTCGCCCCAAGGGACCTTACAATGAGCAGTTCTTC	CSASRPKGPYNEQFF
TRBJ1-1	TRBV25-1	few	-	TGTGCCAGCAGAGCAATCTCGGATTCGGGGTCAGGACTTGAAGCTTTCTTT	CASRAISDSGSGLEAFF
TRBJ2-1	TRBV4-2	few	-	TGTGCCAGCAGCCAAGAATGGCTAGGCTCCTACAATGAGCAGTTCTTC	CASSQEWLGSYNEQFF
TRBJ1-5	TRBV6-1	-	-	TGTGCCAGCAGTGAAGGTTTCGGTCAGCCCCAGCATTTT	CASSEGFGQPQHF